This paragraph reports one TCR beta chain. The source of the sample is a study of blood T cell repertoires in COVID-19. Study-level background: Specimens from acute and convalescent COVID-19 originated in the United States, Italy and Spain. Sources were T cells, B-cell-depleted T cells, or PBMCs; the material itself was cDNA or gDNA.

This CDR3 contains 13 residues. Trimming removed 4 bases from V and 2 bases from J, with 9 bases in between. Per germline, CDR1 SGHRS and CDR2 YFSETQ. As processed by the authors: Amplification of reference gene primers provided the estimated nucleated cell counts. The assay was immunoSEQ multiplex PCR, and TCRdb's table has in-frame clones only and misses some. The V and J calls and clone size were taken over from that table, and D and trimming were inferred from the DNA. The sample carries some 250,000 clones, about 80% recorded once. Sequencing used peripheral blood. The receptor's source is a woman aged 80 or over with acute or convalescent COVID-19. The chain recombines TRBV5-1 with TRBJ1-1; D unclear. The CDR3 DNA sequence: TGCGCCAGCAGCAAAGGGAGCAACACTGAAGCTTTCTTT. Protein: CASSKGSNTEAFF.